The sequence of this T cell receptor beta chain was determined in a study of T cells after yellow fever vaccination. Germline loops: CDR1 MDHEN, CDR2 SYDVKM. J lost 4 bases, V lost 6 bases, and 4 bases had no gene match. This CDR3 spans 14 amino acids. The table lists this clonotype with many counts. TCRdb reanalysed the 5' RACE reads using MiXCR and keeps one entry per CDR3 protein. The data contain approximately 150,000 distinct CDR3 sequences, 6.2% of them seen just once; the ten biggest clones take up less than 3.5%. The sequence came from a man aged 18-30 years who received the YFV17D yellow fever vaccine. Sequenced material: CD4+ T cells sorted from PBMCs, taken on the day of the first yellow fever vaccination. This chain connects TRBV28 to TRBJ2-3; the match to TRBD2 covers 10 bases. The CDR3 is CASSIAGGPDTQYF. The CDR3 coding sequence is TGTGCCAGCAGCATAGCGGGGGGACCAGATACGCAGTATTTT.